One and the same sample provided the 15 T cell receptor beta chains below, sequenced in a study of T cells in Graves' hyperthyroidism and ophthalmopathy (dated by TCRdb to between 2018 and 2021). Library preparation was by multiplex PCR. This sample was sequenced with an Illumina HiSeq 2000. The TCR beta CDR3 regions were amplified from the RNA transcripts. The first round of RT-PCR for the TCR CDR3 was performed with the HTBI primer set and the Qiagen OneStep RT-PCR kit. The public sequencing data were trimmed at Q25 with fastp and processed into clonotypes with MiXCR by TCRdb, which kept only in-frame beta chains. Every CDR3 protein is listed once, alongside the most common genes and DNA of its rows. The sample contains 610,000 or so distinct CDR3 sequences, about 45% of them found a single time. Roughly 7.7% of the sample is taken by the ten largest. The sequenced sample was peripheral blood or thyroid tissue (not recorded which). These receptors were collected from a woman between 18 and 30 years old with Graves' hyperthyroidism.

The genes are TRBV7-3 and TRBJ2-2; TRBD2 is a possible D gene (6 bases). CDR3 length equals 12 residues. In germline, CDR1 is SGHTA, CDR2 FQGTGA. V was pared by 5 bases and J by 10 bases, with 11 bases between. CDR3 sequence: CASSKGLVELFF. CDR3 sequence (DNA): TGTGCCAGCAGCAAGGGACTTGTGGAGCTGTTTTTT.

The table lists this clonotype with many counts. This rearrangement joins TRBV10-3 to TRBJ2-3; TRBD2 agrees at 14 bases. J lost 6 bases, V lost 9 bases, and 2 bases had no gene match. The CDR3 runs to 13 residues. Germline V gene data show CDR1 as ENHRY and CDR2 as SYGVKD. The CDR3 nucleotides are TGTGCCATGACTAGCGGGAGGGAGGATACGCAGTATTTT. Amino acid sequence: CAMTSGREDTQYF.

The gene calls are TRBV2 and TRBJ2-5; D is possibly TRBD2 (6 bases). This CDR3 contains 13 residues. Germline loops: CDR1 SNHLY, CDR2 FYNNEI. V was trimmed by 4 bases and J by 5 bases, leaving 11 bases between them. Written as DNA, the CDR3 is TGTGCCAGCAGTGGGGGGGAAGCGGAGACCCAGTACTTC. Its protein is CASSGGEAETQYF.

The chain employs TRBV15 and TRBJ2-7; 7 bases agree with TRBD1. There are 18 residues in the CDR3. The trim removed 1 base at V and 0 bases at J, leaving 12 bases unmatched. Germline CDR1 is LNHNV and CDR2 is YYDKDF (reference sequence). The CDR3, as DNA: TGTGCCACCAGCAGAGGTACATGGACAGGCACTAACTCCTACGAGCAGTACTTC. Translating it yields CATSRGTWTGTNSYEQYF.

CDR3 bases: TGCAGCGTTGAACTAGGATACACAGATACGCAGTATTTT. Translated: CSVELGYTDTQYF. The V gene is TRBV29-1, the J gene TRBJ2-3; D not certain. V lost 2 bases and J 2 bases, leaving 8 bases between the germline ends. Per germline, CDR1 SQVTM and CDR2 ANQGSEA. This CDR3 is built from 13 residues.

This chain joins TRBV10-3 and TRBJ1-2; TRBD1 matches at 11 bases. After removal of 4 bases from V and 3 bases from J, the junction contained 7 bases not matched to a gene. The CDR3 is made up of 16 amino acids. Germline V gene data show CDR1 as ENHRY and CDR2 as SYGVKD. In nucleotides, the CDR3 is TGTGCCATCAGTGGGACAGGGGGCGCCGCGGACTATGGCTACACCTTC. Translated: CAISGTGGAADYGYTF.

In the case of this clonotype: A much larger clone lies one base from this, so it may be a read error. In DNA, the CDR3 is TGCAGTGCTTTAGCGGGAGTGAGGGAGACCCAGTACTTC. Amino acids: CSALAGVRETQYF. The genes are TRBV20-1 and TRBJ2-5; TRBD2 agrees at 9 bases. The CDR3 is made up of 13 amino acids. Germline V lookup: CDR1 DFQATT, CDR2 SNEGSKA (reference sequence). Trimming at V came to 5 bases and at J to 5 bases, leaving 6 bases not matched to a gene.

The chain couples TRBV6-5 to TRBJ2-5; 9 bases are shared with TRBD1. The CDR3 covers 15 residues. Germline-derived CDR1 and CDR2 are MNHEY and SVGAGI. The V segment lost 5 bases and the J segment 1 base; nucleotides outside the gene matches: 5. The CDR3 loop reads CASSNTGGLQETQYF. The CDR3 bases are TGTGCCAGCAGTAATACAGGGGGCCTCCAAGAGACCCAGTACTTC.

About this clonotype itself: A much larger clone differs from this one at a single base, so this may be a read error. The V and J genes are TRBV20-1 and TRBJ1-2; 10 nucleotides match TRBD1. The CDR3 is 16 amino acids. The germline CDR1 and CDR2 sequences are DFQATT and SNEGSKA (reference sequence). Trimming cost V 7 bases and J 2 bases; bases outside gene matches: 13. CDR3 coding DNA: TGCAGTGTCAAGTCCGGGACAGGGGATTCAAACTATGGCTACACCTTC. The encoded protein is CSVKSGTGDSNYGYTF.

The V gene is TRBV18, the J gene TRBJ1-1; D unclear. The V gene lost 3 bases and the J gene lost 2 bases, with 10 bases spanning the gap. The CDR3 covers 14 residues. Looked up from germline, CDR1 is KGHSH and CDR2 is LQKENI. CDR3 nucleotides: TGTGCCAGCTCACCGATCGGCGTTAACACTGAAGCTTTCTTT. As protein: CASSPIGVNTEAFF.

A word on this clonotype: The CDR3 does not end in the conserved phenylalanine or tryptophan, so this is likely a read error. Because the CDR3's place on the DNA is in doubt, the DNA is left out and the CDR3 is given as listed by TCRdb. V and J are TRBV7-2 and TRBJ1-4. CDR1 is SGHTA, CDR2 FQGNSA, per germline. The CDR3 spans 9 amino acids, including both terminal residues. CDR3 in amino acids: CASGRRGDY.

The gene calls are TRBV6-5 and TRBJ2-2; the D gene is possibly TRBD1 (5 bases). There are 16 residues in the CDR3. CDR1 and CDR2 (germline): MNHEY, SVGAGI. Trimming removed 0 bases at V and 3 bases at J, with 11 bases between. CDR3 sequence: CASSYSSGRDTGELFF. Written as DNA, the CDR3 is TGTGCCAGCAGTTACTCGAGTGGCAGGGACACCGGGGAGCTGTTTTTT.

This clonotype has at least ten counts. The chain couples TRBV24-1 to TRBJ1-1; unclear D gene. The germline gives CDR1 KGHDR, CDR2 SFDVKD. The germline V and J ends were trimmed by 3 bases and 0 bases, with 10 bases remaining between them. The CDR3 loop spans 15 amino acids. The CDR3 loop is CATSDGSNLNTEAFF. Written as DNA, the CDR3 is TGTGCCACCAGTGATGGTAGCAACTTGAACACTGAAGCTTTCTTT.

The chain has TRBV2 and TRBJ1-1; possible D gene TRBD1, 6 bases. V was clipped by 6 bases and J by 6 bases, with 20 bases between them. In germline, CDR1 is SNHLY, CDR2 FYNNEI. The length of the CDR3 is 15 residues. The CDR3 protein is CASSVDTGMGAEAFF. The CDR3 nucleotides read TGTGCCAGCAGCGTTGATACAGGGATGGGGGCTGAAGCTTTCTTT.

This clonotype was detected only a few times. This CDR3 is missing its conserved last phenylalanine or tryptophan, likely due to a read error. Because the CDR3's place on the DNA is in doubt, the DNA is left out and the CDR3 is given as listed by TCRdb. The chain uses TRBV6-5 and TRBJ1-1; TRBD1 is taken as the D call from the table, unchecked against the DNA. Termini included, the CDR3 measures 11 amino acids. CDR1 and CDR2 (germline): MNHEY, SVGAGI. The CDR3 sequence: CASSTSGAPLS.